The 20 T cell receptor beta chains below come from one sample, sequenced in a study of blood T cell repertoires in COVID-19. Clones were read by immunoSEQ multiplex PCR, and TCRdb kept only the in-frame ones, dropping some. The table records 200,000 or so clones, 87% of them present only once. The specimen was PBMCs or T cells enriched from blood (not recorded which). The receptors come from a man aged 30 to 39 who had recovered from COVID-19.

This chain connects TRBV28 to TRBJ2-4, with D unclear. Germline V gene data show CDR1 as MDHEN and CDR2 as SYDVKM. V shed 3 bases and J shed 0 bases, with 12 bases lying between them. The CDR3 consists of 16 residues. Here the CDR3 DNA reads TGTGCCAGCAGTTTTGATCTGGGCTTAGCCAAAAACATTCAGTACTTC. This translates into CASSFDLGLAKNIQYF. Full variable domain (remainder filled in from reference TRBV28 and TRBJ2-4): DVKVTQSSRYLVKRTGEKVFLECVQDMDHENMFWYRQDPGLGLRLIYFSYDVKMKEKGDIPEGYSVSREKKERFSLILESASTNQTSMYLCASSFDLGLAKNIQYFGAGTRLSVL.

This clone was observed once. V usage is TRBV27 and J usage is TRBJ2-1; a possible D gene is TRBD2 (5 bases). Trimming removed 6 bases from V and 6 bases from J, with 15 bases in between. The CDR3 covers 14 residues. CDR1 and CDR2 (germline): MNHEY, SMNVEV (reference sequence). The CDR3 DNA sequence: TGTGCCAGCAGCTTAGCGTCAAATTTCAATGAGCAGTTCTTC. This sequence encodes CASSLASNFNEQFF.

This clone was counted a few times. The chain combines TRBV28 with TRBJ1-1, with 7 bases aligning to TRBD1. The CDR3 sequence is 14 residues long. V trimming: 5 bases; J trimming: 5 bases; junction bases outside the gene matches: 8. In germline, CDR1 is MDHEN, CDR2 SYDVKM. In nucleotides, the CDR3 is TGTGCCAGCAGTAAAAGGGGGCGATTGACTGAAGCTTTCTTT. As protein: CASSKRGRLTEAFF. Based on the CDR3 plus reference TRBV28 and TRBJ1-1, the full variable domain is DVKVTQSSRYLVKRTGEKVFLECVQDMDHENMFWYRQDPGLGLRLIYFSYDVKMKEKGDIPEGYSVSREKKERFSLILESASTNQTSMYLCASSKRGRLTEAFFGQGTRLTVV.

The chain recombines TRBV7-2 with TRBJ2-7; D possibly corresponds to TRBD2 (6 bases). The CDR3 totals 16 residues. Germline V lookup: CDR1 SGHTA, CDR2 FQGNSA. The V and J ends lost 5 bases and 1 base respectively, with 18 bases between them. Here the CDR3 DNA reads TGTGCCAGCAGCCCATTCTTCGGGACTCGATCCTACGAGCAGTACTTC. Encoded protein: CASSPFFGTRSYEQYF.

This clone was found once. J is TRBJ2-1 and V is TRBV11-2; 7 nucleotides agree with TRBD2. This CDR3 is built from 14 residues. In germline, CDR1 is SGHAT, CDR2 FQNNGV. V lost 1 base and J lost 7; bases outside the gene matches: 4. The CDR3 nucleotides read TGTGCCAGCAGCTTAGGGGTTAGCGGGAATGAGCAGTTCTTC. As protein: CASSLGVSGNEQFF. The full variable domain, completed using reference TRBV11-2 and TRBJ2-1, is EAGVAQSPRYKIIEKRQSVAFWCNPISGHATLYWYQQILGQGPKLLIQFQNNGVVDDSQLPKDRFSAERLKGVDSTLKIQPAKLEDSAVYLCASSLGVSGNEQFFGPGTRLTVL.

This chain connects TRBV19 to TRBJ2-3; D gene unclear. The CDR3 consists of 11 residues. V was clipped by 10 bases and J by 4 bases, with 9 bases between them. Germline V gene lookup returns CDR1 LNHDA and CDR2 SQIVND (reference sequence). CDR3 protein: CATQVADTQYF. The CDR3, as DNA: TGTGCCACCCAGGTTGCAGATACGCAGTATTTT.

The CDR3 region is CASSRRLAGGYTYEQYF. DNA for the CDR3: TGTGCCAGCAGCCGTAGACTAGCGGGAGGGTACACCTACGAGCAGTACTTC. V is TRBV27 and J is TRBJ2-7; 14 positions agree with TRBD2. Trimming removed 6 bases from V and 2 bases from J; junction bases left unmatched: 9. The germline V gene encodes CDR1 MNHEY and CDR2 SMNVEV (reference sequence). The CDR3 is made up of 17 amino acids.

The CDR3 reads CASSSDRPNEAFF. In DNA form, the CDR3 reads TGTGCCAGCAGCTCGGACAGACCTAATGAAGCTTTCTTT. This chain uses TRBV2 with TRBJ1-1; TRBD1 might be the D (6 bases). The V gene lost 6 bases and the J gene lost 7 bases, with 15 bases spanning the gap. Germline V CDR1 and CDR2: SNHLY, FYNNEI. This CDR3 has 13 amino acids. The variable domain in full, completed from reference TRBV2 and TRBJ1-1, reads EPEVTQTPSHQVTQMGQEVILRCVPISNHLYFYWYRQILGQKVEFLVSFYNNEISEKSEIFDDQFSVERPDGSNFTLKIRSTKLEDSAMYFCASSSDRPNEAFFGQGTRLTVV.

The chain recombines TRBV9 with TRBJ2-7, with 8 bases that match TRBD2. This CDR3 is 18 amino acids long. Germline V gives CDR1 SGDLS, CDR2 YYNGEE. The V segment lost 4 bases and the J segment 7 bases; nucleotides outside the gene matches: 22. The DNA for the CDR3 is TGTGCCAGCAGCAGAGGCCCCTCAGCGGGAGATTGGATTGGGGAGCAGTACTTC. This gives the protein CASSRGPSAGDWIGEQYF.

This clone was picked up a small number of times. The CDR3 DNA sequence: TGTGCCAGCAGCTTTGGCAGGGTAGTCAATGAGCAGTTCTTC. Its translation: CASSFGRVVNEQFF. The chain uses TRBV11-2 and TRBJ2-1, with D possibly matching TRBD1 (5 bases). Germline-derived CDR1 and CDR2 are SGHAT and FQNNGV. This CDR3 spans 14 amino acids. Trimming pared 3 bases from V and 6 bases from J, leaving 12 bases between.

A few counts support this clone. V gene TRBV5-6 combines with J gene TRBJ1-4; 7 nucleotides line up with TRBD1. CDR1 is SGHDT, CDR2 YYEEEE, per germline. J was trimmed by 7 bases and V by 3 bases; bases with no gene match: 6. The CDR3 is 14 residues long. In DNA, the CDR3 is TGTGCCAGCAGCTCGGGACAGCCGGGTGAAAAACTGTTTTTT. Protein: CASSSGQPGEKLFF.

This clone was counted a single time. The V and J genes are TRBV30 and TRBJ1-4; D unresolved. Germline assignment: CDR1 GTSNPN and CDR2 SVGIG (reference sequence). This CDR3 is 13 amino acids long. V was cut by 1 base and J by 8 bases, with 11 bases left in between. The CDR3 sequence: CAWSGFVGEKLFF. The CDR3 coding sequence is TGTGCCTGGAGTGGGTTTGTGGGCGAAAAACTGTTTTTT.

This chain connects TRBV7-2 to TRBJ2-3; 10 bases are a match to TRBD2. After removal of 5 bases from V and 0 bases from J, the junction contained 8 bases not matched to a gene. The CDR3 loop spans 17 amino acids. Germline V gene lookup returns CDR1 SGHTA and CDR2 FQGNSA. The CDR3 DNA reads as TGTGCCAGCAGCCCACCGGGACTAGCGAGAAGCACAGATACGCAGTATTTT. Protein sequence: CASSPPGLARSTDTQYF.

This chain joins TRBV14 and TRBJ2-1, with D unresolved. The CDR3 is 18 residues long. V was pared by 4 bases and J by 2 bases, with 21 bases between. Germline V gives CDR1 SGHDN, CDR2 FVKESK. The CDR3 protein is CASSRSPPGGVTYNEQFF. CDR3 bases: TGTGCCAGCAGCCGATCGCCCCCCGGTGGTGTTACCTACAATGAGCAGTTCTTC.

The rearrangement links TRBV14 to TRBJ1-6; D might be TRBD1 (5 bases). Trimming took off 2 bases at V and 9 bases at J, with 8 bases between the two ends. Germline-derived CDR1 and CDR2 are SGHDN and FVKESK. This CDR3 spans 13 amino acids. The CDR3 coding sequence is TGTGCCAGCAGCCAACAGGGTTTTTCACCCCTCCACTTT. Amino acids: CASSQQGFSPLHF.

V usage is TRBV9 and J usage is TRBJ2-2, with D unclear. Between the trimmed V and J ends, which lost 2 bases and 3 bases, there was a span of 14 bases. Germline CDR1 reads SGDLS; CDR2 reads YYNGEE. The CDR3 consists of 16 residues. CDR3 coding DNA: TGTGCCAGCAGCGTTTTAGACGGGTTATACACCGGGGAGCTGTTTTTT. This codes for CASSVLDGLYTGELFF. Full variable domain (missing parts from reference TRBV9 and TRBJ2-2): DSGVTQTPKHLITATGQRVTLRCSPRSGDLSVYWYQQSLDQGLQFLIQYYNGEERAKGNILERFSAQQFPDLHSELNLSSLELGDSALYFCASSVLDGLYTGELFFGEGSRLTVL.

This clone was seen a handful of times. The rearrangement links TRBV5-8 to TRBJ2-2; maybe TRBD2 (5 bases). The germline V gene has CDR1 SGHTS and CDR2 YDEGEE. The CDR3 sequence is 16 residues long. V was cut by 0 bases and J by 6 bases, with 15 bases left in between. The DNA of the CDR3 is TGTGCCAGCAGCTTGGTAGTGGGAGTACTACCCGGGGAGCTGTTTTTT. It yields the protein CASSLVVGVLPGELFF.

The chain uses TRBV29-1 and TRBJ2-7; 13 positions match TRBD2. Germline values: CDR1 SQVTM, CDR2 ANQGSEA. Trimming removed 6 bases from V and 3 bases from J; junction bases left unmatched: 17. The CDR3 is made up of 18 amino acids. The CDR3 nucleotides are TGCAGCGTCAAAAGAACCGGGACTAGCGGGACCAGCGACTACGAGCAGTACTTC. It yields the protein CSVKRTGTSGTSDYEQYF.

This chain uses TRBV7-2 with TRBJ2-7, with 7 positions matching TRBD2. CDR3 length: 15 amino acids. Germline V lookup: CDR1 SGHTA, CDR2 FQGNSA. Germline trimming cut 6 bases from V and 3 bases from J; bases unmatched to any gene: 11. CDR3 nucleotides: TGTGCCAGCAGTTACGGGGGGAGTCGCAACTACGAGCAGTACTTC. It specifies CASSYGGSRNYEQYF.

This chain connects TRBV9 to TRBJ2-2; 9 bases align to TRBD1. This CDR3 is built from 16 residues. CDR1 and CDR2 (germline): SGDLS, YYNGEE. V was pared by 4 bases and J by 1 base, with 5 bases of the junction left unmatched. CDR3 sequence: CASSPTGQGNTGELFF. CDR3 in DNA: TGTGCCAGCAGCCCCACGGGACAGGGGAACACCGGGGAGCTGTTTTTT.